These 16 T cell receptor beta chains were all obtained from the same sample, sequenced in a study of T cells in Graves' hyperthyroidism and ophthalmopathy. Amplified regions were TCR beta CDR3 sequences from RNA transcripts. HTBI primers drove first-round RT-PCR of the TCR CDR3. TCRdb independently ran MiXCR on the multiplex PCR reads; one entry per CDR3 protein. The sample lists approximately 330,000 distinct CDR3 sequences; 15% to 20% were seen once. The sequenced sample was blood. These receptors all stem from a woman aged 50 to 60 with Graves' hyperthyroidism.

This clonotype has a count of ten or more. This chain connects TRBV27 to TRBJ2-2, with 7 nucleotides matching TRBD2. CDR3 length equals 17 residues. Trimming at V came to 2 bases and at J to 7 bases, leaving 13 bases not matched to a gene. Germline-derived CDR1 and CDR2 are MNHEY and SMNVEV (reference sequence). Here the CDR3 reads CASSLHGLAEGGGELFF. CDR3 nucleotides: TGTGCCAGCAGTTTACATGGGCTAGCGGAGGGTGGCGGGGAGCTGTTTTTT.

This clonotype was seen only a few times. This chain links TRBV6-1 with TRBJ1-2; D is possibly TRBD1 (5 bases). Germline V lookup: CDR1 MNHNS, CDR2 SASEGT. V was clipped by 5 bases and J by 4 bases, with 20 bases between them. This CDR3 has 16 amino acids. CDR3 sequence: CASSPFPAGQTYGYTF. In nucleotides, the CDR3 is TGTGCCAGCAGTCCATTCCCGGCAGGGCAGACCTATGGCTACACCTTC.

The chain combines TRBV6-1 with TRBJ1-6; weak D call: TRBD1 (6 bases). CDR1 MNHNS and CDR2 SASEGT come from the germline V gene. The V and J ends lost 8 bases and 9 bases respectively, with 14 bases between them. This CDR3 is 13 amino acids long. This CDR3 is CASSYRAISPLHF. CDR3 nucleotides: TGTGCCAGCTCCTACAGGGCAATTTCACCCCTCCACTTT.

This clonotype has at least ten counts. The chain couples TRBV11-2 to TRBJ1-2, with D maybe TRBD1 (6 bases). Looked up from germline, CDR1 is SGHAT and CDR2 is FQNNGV. This CDR3 is 15 amino acids long. Trimming left V 4 bases short and J 4 bases short, with 16 bases between. DNA for the CDR3: TGTGCCAGCAGCTACCTCGGTTTGGACAGCTATGGCTACACCTTC. This gives the protein CASSYLGLDSYGYTF.

This clonotype was detected a few times. V usage is TRBV4-1 and J usage is TRBJ2-5; 7 nucleotides line up with TRBD2. Germline CDR1 reads MGHRA; CDR2 reads YSYEKL. The V and J ends lost 3 bases and 5 bases, in that order; junction bases with no gene match: 12. This CDR3 spans 16 amino acids. Here the CDR3 DNA reads TGCGCCAGCAGCCACCCGAGCGGGACTGCTAGGGAGACCCAGTACTTC. This translates into CASSHPSGTARETQYF.

This clonotype was counted a few times. The chain combines TRBV28 with TRBJ1-3; D remains unclear. The CDR3 runs to 14 residues. Germline CDR1 reads MDHEN; CDR2 reads SYDVKM. Trimming took off 4 bases at V and 0 bases at J, with 7 bases between the two ends. In DNA, the CDR3 is TGTGCCAGCAGTTCTTACAGCTCTGGAAACACCATATATTTT. Protein product: CASSSYSSGNTIYF.

This clonotype was seen at least ten times. This sequence joins TRBV7-9 and TRBJ2-7; 7 nucleotides line up with TRBD1. V lost 5 bases and J lost 5; bases outside the gene matches: 0. The CDR3 length is 11 residues. The germline V gene has CDR1 SEHNR and CDR2 FQNEAQ (reference sequence). The CDR3 region is CASSRGHEQYF. The DNA of the CDR3 is TGTGCCAGCAGCAGGGGGCACGAGCAGTACTTC.

The table lists this clonotype with a few counts. The chain links TRBV9 to TRBJ1-5; D not certain. Trimming shortened V by 2 bases and J by 5 bases, and 14 bases separated the two germline ends. Germline V gene data show CDR1 as SGDLS and CDR2 as YYNGEE. The CDR3 runs 15 residues. CDR3 DNA sequence: TGTGCCAGCAGCGTCGATTCTAGGAGGGATCAGCCCCAGCATTTT. Protein product: CASSVDSRRDQPQHF. Complete variable domain (other parts from reference TRBV9 and TRBJ1-5): DSGVTQTPKHLITATGQRVTLRCSPRSGDLSVYWYQQSLDQGLQFLIQYYNGEERAKGNILERFSAQQFPDLHSELNLSSLELGDSALYFCASSVDSRRDQPQHFGDGTRLSIL.

This clonotype has a handful of counts. The chain recombines TRBV6-1 with TRBJ2-7; no clear D. With 2 bases removed from V and 9 bases from J, the gap between germline ends came to 17 bases. The CDR3 sequence is 14 residues long. Germline V gene sequence: CDR1 MNHNS, CDR2 SASEGT. The CDR3 DNA is TGTGCCAGCAGTGAAAGGTCGGGCGCGGATGCGCAGTACTTC. Translating it yields CASSERSGADAQYF.

At least ten counts were recorded for this clonotype. J is TRBJ2-1 and V is TRBV5-1, with a weak D call TRBD2 (7 bases). This CDR3 has 12 residues. Germline V gives CDR1 SGHRS, CDR2 YFSETQ. Trimming stripped 6 bases from V and 8 bases from J, with 12 bases between. The DNA of the CDR3 is TGCGCCAGCATGTCGGGGGGCGATGAGCAGTTCTTC. The encoded protein is CASMSGGDEQFF. Variable domain in full (rest from reference TRBV5-1 and TRBJ2-1): KAGVTQTPRYLIKTRGQQVTLSCSPISGHRSVSWYQQTPGQGLQFLFEYFSETQRNKGNFPGRFSGRQFSNSRSEMNVSTLELGDSALYLCASMSGGDEQFFGPGTRLTVL.

V gene TRBV7-2 combines with J gene TRBJ2-2, with D possibly matching TRBD1 (6 bases). The CDR3 consists of 14 residues. V shed 5 bases and J shed 4 bases, with 11 bases lying between them. CDR1 is SGHTA and CDR2 is FQGNSA in the germline V gene. CDR3 region: CASSTGSATGELFF. CDR3 bases: TGTGCCAGCAGCACAGGGTCCGCCACCGGGGAGCTGTTTTTT.

This clonotype turned up a few times. The chain has TRBV6-1 and TRBJ2-1, with 14 bases lining up with TRBD2. The CDR3 has 15 amino acids. Trimming removed 6 bases from V and 8 bases from J; junction bases left unmatched: 6. CDR1 is MNHNS, CDR2 SASEGT, per germline. The CDR3 nucleotides read TGTGCCAGCAGGAGGGGACTAGCGGGAGCATATGAGCAGTTCTTC. This translates into CASRRGLAGAYEQFF.

At least ten counts were recorded for this clonotype. The chain uses TRBV2 and TRBJ1-1; no clear D gene. The CDR3 length is 17 residues. V lost 2 bases and J lost 0, with 16 bases in between. Germline V lookup: CDR1 SNHLY, CDR2 FYNNEI. CDR3 sequence reads: CASSEQTFYTVNTEAFF. The CDR3 DNA is TGTGCCAGCAGTGAACAGACTTTCTATACAGTGAACACTGAAGCTTTCTTT.

This clonotype was recorded at least ten times. The chain uses TRBV6-1 and TRBJ2-5; D remains unclear. The CDR3 has 12 amino acids. The V end lost 3 bases, the J end lost 4 bases, and 6 bases lay between the germline ends. Germline V gene sequence: CDR1 MNHNS, CDR2 SASEGT. The CDR3 loop reads CASSDRRETQYF. Written as DNA, the CDR3 is TGTGCCAGCAGTGACAGGAGAGAGACCCAGTACTTC.

V is TRBV19 and J is TRBJ2-2; TRBD1 or TRBD2 may be the D gene (8 bases each). Germline V gene data show CDR1 as LNHDA and CDR2 as SQIVND (reference sequence). Trimming removed 6 bases from V and 4 bases from J, with 27 bases in between. The CDR3 runs to 19 residues. The CDR3 spells CASSLFRGGTGGGTGELFF. The CDR3 DNA follows: TGTGCCAGTAGCCTCTTTCGCGGGGGGACAGGCGGGGGCACCGGGGAGCTGTTTTTT.

This clonotype was seen more than once but under ten times. The chain joins TRBV28 to TRBJ2-3; D is unresolved. Trimming shortened V by 7 bases and J by 2 bases, and 16 bases separated the two germline ends. Germline V gene data show CDR1 as MDHEN and CDR2 as SYDVKM. The CDR3 has 15 residues. CDR3 sequence (DNA): TGTGCCAGCACTACAGTCGGGCAAGCCACAGATACGCAGTATTTT. This codes for CASTTVGQATDTQYF.